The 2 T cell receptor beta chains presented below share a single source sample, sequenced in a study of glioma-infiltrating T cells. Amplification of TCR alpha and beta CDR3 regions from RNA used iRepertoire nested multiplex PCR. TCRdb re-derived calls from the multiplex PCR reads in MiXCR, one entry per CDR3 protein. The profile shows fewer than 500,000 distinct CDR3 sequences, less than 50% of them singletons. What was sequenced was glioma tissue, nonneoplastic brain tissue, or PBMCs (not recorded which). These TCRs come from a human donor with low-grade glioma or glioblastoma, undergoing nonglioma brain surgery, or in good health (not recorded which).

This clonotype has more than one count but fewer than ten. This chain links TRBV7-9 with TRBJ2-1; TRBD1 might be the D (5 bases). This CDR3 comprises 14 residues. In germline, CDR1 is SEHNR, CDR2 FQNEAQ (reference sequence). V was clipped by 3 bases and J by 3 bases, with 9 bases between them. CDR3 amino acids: CASSFVRVYNEQFF. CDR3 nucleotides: TGTGCCAGCAGCTTTGTCAGGGTCTACAATGAGCAGTTCTTC.

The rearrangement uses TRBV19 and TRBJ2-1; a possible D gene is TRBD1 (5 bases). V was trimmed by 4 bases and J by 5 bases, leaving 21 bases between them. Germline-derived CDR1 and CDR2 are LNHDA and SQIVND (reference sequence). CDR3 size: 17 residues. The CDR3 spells CASSRLDTSLYNNEQFF. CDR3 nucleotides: TGTGCCAGTAGTAGGTTGGACACCTCTCTCTATAACAATGAGCAGTTCTTC.